Sequencing of this T cell receptor (beta chain) was carried out in a study of PD-1 blockade in classical Hodgkin lymphoma. Broader study findings: Individuals initiating nivolumab under 1 year after ASCT were excluded. A significant rise in TCR diversity by C4D1 was seen for CD4+ but not CD8+ cells.

Every patient experienced relapse after autologous stem cell transplantation, and brentuximab vedotin exposure varied. Measured with immunoSEQ multiplex PCR; TCRdb has only the in-frame clones, and not every one. The table shows some 150,000 clones, with 78% occurring only once. The CDR3 consists of 16 residues. The trim removed 5 bases at V and 5 bases at J, leaving 14 bases unmatched. Germline CDR1 is SGHTA and CDR2 is FQGTGA. A word on this clone: Antigen specificity is unknown.

The receptor was isolated from a human donor with classical Hodgkin lymphoma. The rearrangement links TRBV7-3 to TRBJ1-1; 7 bases line up with TRBD1. Material: peripheral blood mononuclear cells (PBMCs), obtained before the second cycle of nivolumab. The CDR3 sequence is CASSPTRTGVRTEAFF. CDR3 coding DNA: TGTGCCAGCAGCCCGACCCGGACAGGCGTGCGAACTGAAGCTTTCTTT.